The following is a TCR beta chain sequence with its context. J lost 7 bases, V lost 4 bases, and 7 bases had no gene match. The CDR3 contains 13 residues. Germline loops: CDR1 SGHRS, CDR2 YFSETQ. PCR was performed a second time for roughly 7 to 11 cycles using a sample-barcoded 5' primer and a J-beta primer mix. TCRdb re-called the 5' RACE reads through MiXCR, storing one row per CDR3 protein. The data show 900,000 to 950,000 distinct CDR3 sequences, approximately 32% seen once. These data originate in a study of blood T cells in healthy people across ages. The same data also went into a second study, on T cells of mothers and their children. As that study records: From each mother came over 9.5 million TCR beta CDR3 reads, and from each child came 3 million to 3.5 million.

The J gene is TRBJ2-5, the V gene TRBV5-1, with TRBD2 identical over 7 bases. This TCR was recovered from a middle-aged woman in good health. Sequencing was done on a sample of blood. The CDR3 DNA reads as TGCGCCAGCAGCGTAGCGGGTTTGGGGACCCAGTACTTC. Translation: CASSVAGLGTQYF.